This record looks at one T cell receptor (beta chain) sequence and its context. TCRdb keeps only in-frame clones here, not all; method: immunoSEQ multiplex PCR. This sample has 90,000 to 110,000 clones, with 75% to 85% found just once. The sample comes from a study of blood T cell repertoires in COVID-19. Study summary: Sites in the United States, Italy and Spain provided acute and convalescent COVID-19 samples.

This CDR3 region has 16 residues. Trimming removed 4 bases from V and 5 bases from J; junction bases left unmatched: 6. The germline V gene has CDR1 SGDLS and CDR2 YYNGEE. The sequence was obtained from a woman aged 70-85 years with acute or convalescent COVID-19. The V call is TRBV9, the J call TRBJ2-7, with 16 bases aligning to TRBD2. The sequenced material came from peripheral blood. The CDR3 bases are TGTGCCAGCAGCCCGGGACTAGCGGGGGGGCTAGACGAGCAGTACTTC. Protein product: CASSPGLAGGLDEQYF. Full variable domain (remainder filled in from reference TRBV9 and TRBJ2-7): DSGVTQTPKHLITATGQRVTLRCSPRSGDLSVYWYQQSLDQGLQFLIQYYNGEERAKGNILERFSAQQFPDLHSELNLSSLELGDSALYFCASSPGLAGGLDEQYFGPGTRLTVT.